The clone carrying this T cell receptor (beta chain) was observed many times. Its antigen is unknown. With iRepertoire HTBI primers and Arm-PCR of CDR3 regions, TCR beta libraries were built. TCRdb itself ran the multiplex PCR reads through MiXCR, one entry per CDR3 protein. The table has around 250,000 distinct CDR3 sequences, 15% to 20% seen once. The data were taken from a study of regulatory T cells in long-lasting Graves disease. This sample's time point: newly diagnosed GD, antithyroid drugs for less than 3 months. The TCR library used RNA extracted from PBMCs. An endocrinology department in Xi'an, China, recruited the patients. Study-level findings and limits: Relative to new patients (roughly 970), persistent patients exhibited greater sharing of public clonotypes (approximately 2,700). Samples came from peripheral blood alone, without thyroid tissue.

This same sample was also part of a study on T cells in Graves' hyperthyroidism and ophthalmopathy.

The receptor's source is a woman aged 25-40 years with Graves disease. The starting material was peripheral blood mononuclear cells (PBMCs), obtained at new diagnosis, from a patient treated with antithyroid drugs.

The CDR3 protein is CASSSRGEQFF. Here the CDR3 DNA reads TGTGCCAGCAGTTCTAGGGGTGAGCAGTTCTTC. The V gene is TRBV12-3 or TRBV12-4, the J gene TRBJ2-1; D might be TRBD1 (5 bases). The CDR3 extends over 11 amino acids. V lost 4 bases to trimming and J lost 9 bases, with 7 bases between them.